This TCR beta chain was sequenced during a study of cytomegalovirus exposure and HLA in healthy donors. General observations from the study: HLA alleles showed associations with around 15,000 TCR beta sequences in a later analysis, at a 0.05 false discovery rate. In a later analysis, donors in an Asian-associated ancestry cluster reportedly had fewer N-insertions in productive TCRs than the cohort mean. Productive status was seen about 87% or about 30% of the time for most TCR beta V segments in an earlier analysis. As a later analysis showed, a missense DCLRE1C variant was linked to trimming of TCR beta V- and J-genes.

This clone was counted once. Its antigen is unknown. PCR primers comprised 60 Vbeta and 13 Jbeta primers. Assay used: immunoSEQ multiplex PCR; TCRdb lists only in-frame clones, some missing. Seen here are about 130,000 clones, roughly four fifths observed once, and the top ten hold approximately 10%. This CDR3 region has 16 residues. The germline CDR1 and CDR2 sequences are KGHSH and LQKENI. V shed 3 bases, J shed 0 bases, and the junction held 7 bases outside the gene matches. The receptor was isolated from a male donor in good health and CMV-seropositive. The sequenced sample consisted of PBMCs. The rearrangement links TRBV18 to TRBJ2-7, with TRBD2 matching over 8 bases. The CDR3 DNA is TGTGCCAGCTCACCCTCTAGCGGGTTTGCCTCCTACGAGCAGTACTTC. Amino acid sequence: CASSPSSGFASYEQYF.